The rows below give T cell receptor beta chains drawn from one sample of a study of blood T cell repertoires in COVID-19. Using immunoSEQ multiplex PCR, the repertoire was profiled, and TCRdb retains in-frame clones only, with some absent. The data hold 60,000 or so clones, with over 75% observed a single time. The specimen sequenced was peripheral blood. These receptors originate from a human donor in a cohort sampled during active COVID-19. CDR3s include the opening cysteine and the closing phenylalanine or tryptophan. A D gene is named only where the DNA matches it firmly. Not every row has a clone size; where given, it reads once, few, many or a size class.

>.|.|TRBV18|TRBJ2-7
CASSPMDTYEQYF
TGTGCCAGCTCACCAATGGACACCTACGAGCAGTACTTC
>.|TRBD1|TRBV5-1|TRBJ2-4
CASSRDRVLAKNIQYF
TGCGCCAGCAGCCGGGACAGGGTTCTAGCCAAAAACATTCAGTACTTC
>.|.|TRBV5-4|TRBJ1-1
CASSLGGASDTEAFF
TGTGCCAGCAGCTTGGGCGGGGCCTCGGACACTGAAGCTTTCTTT
>.|.|TRBV7-2|TRBJ2-1
CASSLVGVSSWNEQFF
TGTGCCAGCAGCTTAGTAGGAGTGTCGTCCTGGAATGAGCAGTTCTTC
>.|TRBD2|TRBV20-1|TRBJ2-3
CSASAASGGAGTQYF
TGCAGTGCTAGTGCCGCTAGCGGGGGGGCCGGTACGCAGTATTTT
>.|TRBD2|TRBV24-1|TRBJ2-1
CATSDQAGGYNEQFF
TGTGCCACCAGTGACCAAGCGGGGGGCTACAATGAGCAGTTCTTC
>once|TRBD2|TRBV4-2|TRBJ2-2
CASSQVLGLAGAKNTGELFF
TGTGCCAGCAGCCAGGTTCTAGGACTAGCGGGGGCCAAGAACACCGGGGAGCTGTTTTTT
>.|TRBD2|TRBV10-2|TRBJ2-5
CASTSGNQETQYF
TGCGCCAGCACTAGCGGCAACCAAGAGACCCAGTACTTC
>few|.|TRBV27|TRBJ2-2
CASSLSEARNGELFF
TGTGCCAGCAGTTTATCCGAGGCTCGGAACGGGGAGCTGTTTTTT
>.|.|TRBV12-3/TRBV12-4|TRBJ2-7
CASSPSGVHEQYF
TGTGCCAGCAGCCCCTCAGGGGTACACGAGCAGTACTTC
>.|.|TRBV13|TRBJ2-5
CASRPILSETQYF
TGTGCCAGCAGACCTATCCTTTCAGAGACCCAGTACTTC
>.|TRBD1|TRBV19|TRBJ2-7
CASSLEGQGAIFYEQYF
TGTGCCAGTAGCCTCGAGGGACAGGGGGCGATTTTCTACGAGCAGTACTTC
>.|.|TRBV11-2|TRBJ2-5
CASSLAPQGLQETQYF
TGTGCCAGCAGCTTAGCCCCACAGGGTCTCCAAGAGACCCAGTACTTC
>once|TRBD1|TRBV19|TRBJ1-2
CASLGTGDRYGYTF
TGTGCCAGCCTCGGGACAGGGGATAGGTATGGCTACACCTTC
>.|TRBD1|TRBV7-9|TRBJ2-3
CASSVDRAPLTDTQYF
TGTGCCAGCAGCGTAGACAGGGCCCCGCTCACAGATACGCAGTATTTT
>.|TRBD2|TRBV29-1|TRBJ2-1
CSVDGGAINEQFF
TGCAGCGTTGACGGGGGGGCAATAAATGAGCAGTTCTTC
>.|.|TRBV5-1|TRBJ1-1
CASSAENTEAFF
TGCGCCAGCAGCGCAGAGAACACTGAAGCTTTCTTT
>.|TRBD1|TRBV5-1|TRBJ2-2
CASSPQGSTGELFF
TGCGCCAGCAGCCCACAGGGGAGCACCGGGGAGCTGTTTTTT
>.|TRBD1|TRBV24-1|TRBJ1-6
CATSEGTVNSPLHF
TGTGCCACCAGTGAGGGGACAGTAAATTCACCCCTCCACTTT
>.|TRBD1|TRBV7-9|TRBJ1-2
CASSGDRAGGYTF
TGTGCCAGCAGCGGTGACAGGGCTGGAGGCTACACCTTC
>.|.|TRBV13|TRBJ1-2
CASSLGTGKAYGYTF
TGTGCCAGCAGCTTAGGAACAGGGAAAGCCTATGGCTACACCTTC
>.|.|TRBV7-8|TRBJ2-3
CASSREAGLTTDTQYF
TGTGCCAGCAGCCGAGAGGCGGGCCTGACAACAGATACGCAGTATTTT